The 20 T cell receptor beta chains below come from one sample, sequenced in a study of blood T cell repertoires in COVID-19. Data came from immunoSEQ multiplex PCR; TCRdb stores just in-frame clones and leaves some out. This table has around 340,000 clones, 80% to 90% appearing once. Sequencing was performed on peripheral blood. The receptors come from a woman in her sixties or seventies with COVID-19, enrolled during active disease.

The chain joins TRBV5-6 to TRBJ2-5; TRBD1 aligns across 10 bases. This CDR3 has 14 amino acids. The germline gives CDR1 SGHDT, CDR2 YYEEEE. V shed 2 bases and J 9 bases; nucleotides not matched to a gene: 7. The CDR3 loop reads CASSFRDRGHSQYF. CDR3 DNA sequence: TGTGCCAGCAGCTTCCGGGACAGGGGACACTCCCAGTACTTC. Together with reference TRBV5-6 and TRBJ2-5, the CDR3 gives the full variable domain: DAGVTQSPTHLIKTRGQQVTLRCSPKSGHDTVSWYQQALGQGPQFIFQYYEEEERQRGNFPDRFSGHQFPNYSSELNVNALLLGDSALYLCASSFRDRGHSQYFGPGTRLLVL.

J is TRBJ2-1 and V is TRBV11-3; possibly TRBD1 for D (6 bases). The length of the CDR3 is 14 residues. The germline V gene has CDR1 SGHNT and CDR2 YENEEA. Trimming left V 4 bases short and J 10 bases short, with 17 bases between. CDR3 DNA sequence: TGTGCCAGCAGCTCTCCCCCGGACAGTCAGGAGCAGTTCTTC. It encodes CASSSPPDSQEQFF.

The chain employs TRBV18 and TRBJ2-7; TRBD1 matches 7 bases. Unmatched junction bases numbered 9, after V lost 6 bases and J lost 1 base. Germline CDR1 KGHSH, CDR2 LQKENI. The CDR3 has 15 residues. This CDR3 is CASSLGGQASYEQYF. The CDR3 coding sequence is TGTGCCAGCTCGCTCGGAGGACAGGCGTCCTACGAGCAGTACTTC.

The sample holds a few counts of this clone. The chain joins TRBV11-3 to TRBJ1-5; the D gene is possibly TRBD1 (6 bases). With 5 bases removed from V and 2 bases from J, the gap between germline ends came to 25 bases. The CDR3 totals 19 residues. Germline loops: CDR1 SGHNT, CDR2 YENEEA. The CDR3 reads CASSQDGRGGRGCNQPQHF. The CDR3 coding sequence is TGTGCCAGCAGCCAAGATGGTCGTGGAGGGAGGGGGTGCAATCAGCCCCAGCATTTT.

This chain connects TRBV5-1 to TRBJ1-1, with D possibly being TRBD1 (6 bases). The V gene lost 6 bases and the J gene lost 2 bases, with 14 bases spanning the gap. CDR3 size: 14 residues. CDR1 is SGHRS and CDR2 is YFSETQ in the germline V gene. CDR3: CASMRQDTNTEAFF. For the CDR3, the DNA is TGCGCCAGCATGAGACAGGATACAAACACTGAAGCTTTCTTT.

In DNA form, the CDR3 reads TGTGCCAGCAGCTTAGAACAGGGGGCGATGGACACCGGGGAGCTGTTTTTT. Its protein is CASSLEQGAMDTGELFF. The chain recombines TRBV11-3 with TRBJ2-2; 9 bases are a match to TRBD1. CDR3 length: 17 amino acids. CDR1 and CDR2 (germline): SGHNT, YENEEA. J was trimmed by 3 bases and V by 0 bases; bases with no gene match: 5.

V and J are TRBV30 and TRBJ2-7, with D maybe TRBD2 (5 bases). Per germline, CDR1 GTSNPN and CDR2 SVGIG (reference sequence). CDR3 length: 14 amino acids. V shed 0 bases and J shed 4 bases, with 13 bases lying between them. DNA for the CDR3: TGTGCCTGGAGTGTAGGCGGGCTTTCTTACGAGCAGTACTTC. Protein product: CAWSVGGLSYEQYF.

The rearrangement joins TRBV21-1 to TRBJ1-5; TRBD1, the table's D call, was not compared with the DNA. TRBV21-1 is an annotated pseudogene. The CDR3 has 20 amino acids. As DNA, the CDR3 is TGTGCCAGCAGCAACCGAGGGGACAGGGACCAAAGAAGACACAATCAGCCCCAGCATTTT. Translating gives CASSNRGDRDQRRHNQPQHF.

The chain combines TRBV5-8 with TRBJ1-5, with D perhaps TRBD1 (6 bases). The CDR3 contains 15 residues. Germline V gives CDR1 SGHTS, CDR2 YDEGEE. Trimming took 0 bases from V and 3 from J, leaving 10 bases between them. CDR3 DNA: TGTGCCAGCAGCTTGGTGGGACACCTCAATCAGCCCCAGCATTTT. It codes for CASSLVGHLNQPQHF. The whole variable domain, remainder taken from reference TRBV5-8 and TRBJ1-5, is EAGVTQSPTHLIKTRGQQATLRCSPISGHTSVYWYQQALGLGLQFLLWYDEGEERNRGNFPPRFSGRQFPNYSSELNVNALELEDSALYLCASSLVGHLNQPQHFGDGTRLSIL.

Here the CDR3 reads CASSPPIGAKNIQYF. DNA for the CDR3: TGTGCCAGCTCACCACCGATTGGCGCCAAAAACATTCAGTACTTC. The V call is TRBV18, the J call TRBJ2-4, with D uncertain. The germline gives CDR1 KGHSH, CDR2 LQKENI. This CDR3 region has 15 residues. The V end lost 0 bases, the J end lost 1 base, and 7 bases lay between the germline ends.

The chain joins TRBV7-9 to TRBJ1-4, with 7 bases matching TRBD1. V lost 7 bases and J lost 10; bases outside the gene matches: 12. This CDR3 contains 14 residues. Germline CDR1 and CDR2: SEHNR and FQNEAQ (reference sequence). CDR3 region: CASTTDRDWLKLFF. As DNA, the CDR3 is TGTGCCAGCACCACCGACAGGGACTGGTTAAAACTGTTTTTT.

CDR3 in DNA: TGTGCCAGCTCACCAAGGGGTCTCGACGAGCAGTACTTC. Its protein product is CASSPRGLDEQYF. The gene calls are TRBV18 and TRBJ2-7; possibly TRBD1 for D (5 bases). This CDR3 has 13 residues. Germline lookup yields CDR1 KGHSH and CDR2 LQKENI. Trimming cost V 2 bases and J 5 bases, with 10 bases left between them.

A single count supports this clone. The CDR3 sequence is CASSLDRPPSGNTIYF. The DNA for the CDR3 is TGTGCCAGTAGTCTCGACAGGCCCCCCTCTGGAAACACCATATATTTT. The V and J genes are TRBV19 and TRBJ1-3; D perhaps matches TRBD1 (6 bases). The CDR3 has 16 residues. V gave up 5 bases and J gave up 0 bases, with 14 bases separating them. Germline V gives CDR1 LNHDA, CDR2 SQIVND (reference sequence). The full variable domain, completed using reference TRBV19 and TRBJ1-3, is DGGITQSPKYLFRKEGQNVTLSCEQNLNHDAMYWYRQDPGQGLRLIYYSQIVNDFQKGDIAEGYSVSREKKESFPLTVTSAQKNPTAFYLCASSLDRPPSGNTIYFGEGSWLTVV.

The rearrangement links TRBV4-2 to TRBJ2-2, with 15 bases fitting TRBD2. Germline V gene data show CDR1 as LGHNA and CDR2 as YNFKEQ. Trimming took 2 bases from V and 4 from J; bases not matched to a gene: 5. There are 18 residues in the CDR3. CDR3 nucleotides: TGTGCCAGCAGCCAACCGGGACTAGCGGGGGGAATCACCGGGGAGCTGTTTTTT. Residues: CASSQPGLAGGITGELFF.

The V and J genes are TRBV24-1 and TRBJ2-1, with 8 bases identical to TRBD2. V shed 6 bases, J shed 3 bases, and the junction held 3 bases outside the gene matches. CDR3 size: 14 residues. Looked up from germline, CDR1 is KGHDR and CDR2 is SFDVKD. CDR3 DNA: TGTGCCACCAGTAGCGGGGGCAGCTACAATGAGCAGTTCTTC. The encoded protein is CATSSGGSYNEQFF.

As DNA, the CDR3 is TGTGCCAGCAGCCGTCTAGCATACACAGATACGCAGTATTTT. It translates to CASSRLAYTDTQYF. The V and J genes are TRBV11-3 and TRBJ2-3; a weak D match, TRBD2 (5 bases). V gave up 5 bases and J gave up 2 bases, with 11 bases separating them. Germline values: CDR1 SGHNT, CDR2 YENEEA. This CDR3 region has 14 residues.

The genes are TRBV5-4 and TRBJ1-2; TRBD1 matches 8 bases. CDR3 length: 14 amino acids. Germline CDR1 and CDR2: SGHNT and YYREEE (reference sequence). The junction had 11 bases not matched to a gene; V was cut back by 3 bases and J by 10 bases. The CDR3 nucleotides are TGTGCCAGCAGCTCGGCGGACAGGGCCACTTACTACACCTTC. Amino acid sequence: CASSSADRATYYTF.

The chain is built from TRBV18 and TRBJ1-2; 9 bases match TRBD1. Germline V gene data show CDR1 as KGHSH and CDR2 as LQKENI. The CDR3 is 17 residues long. Trimming cost V 0 bases and J 4 bases; bases outside gene matches: 9. The CDR3, as DNA: TGTGCCAGCTCACCACCGACAGGGGGGGGGCCTCGCTATGGCTACACCTTC. Protein: CASSPPTGGGPRYGYTF.

This clone was recorded only once. The chain carries TRBV6-5 and TRBJ2-3; D uncertain. There are 11 residues in the CDR3. The V end was cut by 7 bases, the J end by 6 bases, with 8 bases between. Per the germline V gene, CDR1 is MNHEY and CDR2 is SVGAGI. In nucleotides, the CDR3 is TGTGCCAGCACCCGGCGGGATACGCAGTATTTT. This translates into CASTRRDTQYF.

V is TRBV7-9 and J is TRBJ1-1; 7 bases line up with TRBD1. Losses at the gene ends were 4 bases for V and 5 bases for J; bases not matched to a gene: 4. Per germline, CDR1 SEHNR and CDR2 FQNEAQ (reference sequence). The CDR3 is 13 residues long. CDR3 protein: CASSSTGLTEAFF. CDR3 bases: TGTGCCAGCAGCTCGACAGGGTTAACTGAAGCTTTCTTT.